This T cell receptor beta chain was captured in a study of T cells after yellow fever vaccination. Study-wide findings and caveats: Relatively few clonotypes were ones that appeared in both CD4 and CD8 compartments. Nearly all vaccine-responding clonotypes were undetectable in sorted memory subsets on day 0. Though weaker, the secondary response peaked faster, on day 5 versus 15.

This clonotype has ten or more counts. The CDR3 is 11 residues long. From germline, CDR1 is DFQATT and CDR2 SNEGSKA (reference sequence). Trimming left V 5 bases short and J 11 bases short, with 15 bases between. MiXCR, applied by TCRdb to the 5' RACE reads, yields one record per CDR3 protein. This table holds over 20,000 distinct CDR3 sequences, under 7% found once. The sample consisted of PBMCs, either bulk or a sorted T-cell subset (CD4+, CD8+, memory, or dextramer-sorted; not recorded which), taken 15 days after the yellow fever booster vaccination. This chain connects TRBV20-1 to TRBJ1-1; D not resolved. This TCR was sampled from a man aged 30 to 45 who received the YFV17D yellow fever vaccine. The CDR3 DNA follows: TGCAGTGCTGTCGGTGCTCTGGGCGCTTTCTTT. Protein: CSAVGALGAFF.